The 20 T cell receptor beta chains listed next were all sequenced from one sample in a study of blood T cell repertoires in COVID-19. Only in-frame clones appear in the TCRdb table, and some are missing; sequencing was by immunoSEQ multiplex PCR. The repertoire holds 90,000 to 100,000 clones, with 86% as singletons. What was sequenced was peripheral blood. The receptor set was obtained from a man aged 50 or older with acute or convalescent COVID-19.

The chain carries TRBV7-6 and TRBJ1-1; possible D gene TRBD1, 5 bases. CDR3 length equals 19 residues. V was trimmed by 1 base and J by 0 bases, leaving 21 bases between them. Looked up from germline, CDR1 is SGHVS and CDR2 is FNYEAQ. CDR3 in DNA: TGTGCCAGCAGCTTAGGGGGCCCTACCGGGGGTAGCTTGAACACTGAAGCTTTCTTT. It encodes CASSLGGPTGGSLNTEAFF. Complete variable domain (other parts from reference TRBV7-6 and TRBJ1-1): GAGVSQSPRYKVTKRGQDVALRCDPISGHVSLYWYRQALGQGPEFLTYFNYEAQQDKSGLPNDRFSAERPEGSISTLTIQRTEQRDSAMYRCASSLGGPTGGSLNTEAFFGQGTRLTVV.

The rearrangement joins TRBV6-5 to TRBJ1-1; 8 bases are a match to TRBD1. V dropped 6 bases and J dropped 7; count of bases not matched to a gene: 7. This CDR3 region has 13 residues. The V gene's germline CDR1 is MNHEY and CDR2 SVGAGI. The CDR3 sequence: CASSPDRAVEAFF. The CDR3 DNA is TGTGCCAGCAGCCCGGACAGGGCGGTTGAAGCTTTCTTT.

This chain uses TRBV6-6 with TRBJ1-3; possible D gene TRBD1, 5 bases. Trimming took 0 bases from V and 4 from J, leaving 13 bases between them. This CDR3 comprises 16 residues. Per germline, CDR1 MNHNY and CDR2 SVGAGI (reference sequence). CDR3 sequence: CASSYSGRAQGNTIYF. CDR3 nucleotides: TGTGCCAGCAGTTACTCCGGCAGGGCGCAAGGAAACACCATATATTTT.

The J gene is TRBJ1-2, the V gene TRBV30; D gene uncertain. Germline CDR1 is GTSNPN and CDR2 is SVGIG (reference sequence). The CDR3 loop spans 13 amino acids. V was cut by 3 bases and J by 7 bases, with 15 bases left in between. The CDR3 DNA sequence: TGTGCCTGGAGCGCCGGGGAATTGCGTGGCTACACCTTC. This gives the protein CAWSAGELRGYTF. The variable domain in full, completed from reference TRBV30 and TRBJ1-2, reads SQTIHQWPATLVQPVGSPLSLECTVEGTSNPNLYWYRQAAGRGLQLLFYSVGIGQISSEVPQNLSASRPQDRQFILSSKKLLLSDSGFYLCAWSAGELRGYTFGSGTRLTVV.

This clone appeared once. The rearrangement joins TRBV11-2 to TRBJ2-5; D gene ambiguous. Germline CDR1 and CDR2: SGHAT and FQNNGV. The CDR3 spans 13 residues. The V end was cut by 2 bases, the J end by 5 bases, with 9 bases between. The CDR3: CASSLSVGETQYF. CDR3 DNA: TGTGCCAGCAGCTTATCGGTCGGGGAGACCCAGTACTTC.

The chain is built from TRBV10-3 and TRBJ2-7, with D possibly matching TRBD2 (5 bases). This CDR3 contains 14 residues. Between the trimmed V and J ends, which lost 0 bases and 2 bases, there was a span of 8 bases. The germline CDR1 and CDR2 sequences are ENHRY and SYGVKD. The CDR3 DNA follows: TGTGCCATCAGTGAGTCTTACGGGGCCTACGAGCAGTACTTC. It specifies CAISESYGAYEQYF.

The chain employs TRBV10-3 and TRBJ2-7; 8 bases map to TRBD1. V lost 4 bases and J lost 6; bases outside the gene matches: 14. Per germline, CDR1 ENHRY and CDR2 SYGVKD. This CDR3 region has 16 residues. This CDR3 is CAISGGPGQVAPEQYF. In nucleotides, the CDR3 is TGTGCCATCAGTGGGGGGCCGGGACAGGTGGCACCCGAGCAGTACTTC.

In nucleotides, the CDR3 is TGTGCCAGCAGCCCCCAAAGGACAGGGTTCCATGAGCAGTTCTTC. Protein product: CASSPQRTGFHEQFF. V gene TRBV5-4 combines with J gene TRBJ2-1; 8 bases match TRBD1. CDR1 is SGHNT, CDR2 YYREEE, per germline (reference sequence). With V trimmed by 4 bases and J by 8 bases, 11 bases remained unmatched. The CDR3 covers 15 residues.

The V gene is TRBV7-2, the J gene TRBJ1-1, with D maybe TRBD1 (6 bases). The CDR3 runs to 15 residues. CDR1 and CDR2 from the germline V gene are SGHTA and FQGNSA. The V and J ends lost 4 bases and 0 bases respectively, with 12 bases between them. CDR3 in amino acids: CASSSWTVMNTEAFF. In DNA, the CDR3 is TGTGCCAGCAGCTCCTGGACAGTCATGAACACTGAAGCTTTCTTT.

The chain couples TRBV19 to TRBJ1-4; no clear D gene. Between the trimmed V and J ends, which lost 3 bases and 10 bases, there was a span of 6 bases. The CDR3 runs to 11 residues. Germline V gives CDR1 LNHDA, CDR2 SQIVND (reference sequence). In DNA form, the CDR3 reads TGTGCCAGTAGTATCGTCGGAAAACTGTTTTTT. It specifies CASSIVGKLFF.

J is TRBJ1-1 and V is TRBV19, with TRBD1 as a possible D gene (6 bases). The V and J ends lost 3 bases and 4 bases respectively, with 15 bases between them. Per the germline V gene, CDR1 is LNHDA and CDR2 is SQIVND (reference sequence). The CDR3 runs 15 residues. The CDR3 sequence is CASSISGTRGTEAFF. The CDR3 region has the DNA TGTGCCAGTAGTATTTCCGGGACAAGAGGCACTGAAGCTTTCTTT.

The V gene is TRBV18, the J gene TRBJ2-6; no reliable D call. Trimming left V 2 bases short and J 0 bases short, with 11 bases between. The germline gives CDR1 KGHSH, CDR2 LQKENI. The CDR3 runs 17 residues. The CDR3 sequence is CASSPSPGNSGANVLTF. The CDR3 DNA reads TGTGCCAGCTCACCATCCCCAGGAAACTCTGGGGCCAACGTCCTGACTTTC.

V and J are TRBV7-9 and TRBJ1-4, with D possibly being TRBD1 (6 bases). V lost 5 bases and J lost 4, with 14 bases in between. There are 15 residues in the CDR3. Per the germline V gene, CDR1 is SEHNR and CDR2 is FQNEAQ (reference sequence). The chain's CDR3 is CASSILTGNNEKLFF. In DNA, the CDR3 is TGTGCCAGCAGCATACTGACAGGAAATAATGAAAAACTGTTTTTT.

The chain has TRBV11-2 and TRBJ1-2, with D hard to call. This CDR3 has 14 residues. In germline, CDR1 is SGHAT, CDR2 FQNNGV. V was pared by 0 bases and J by 8 bases, with 13 bases between. CDR3 protein: CASSLDPAIEGYTF. As DNA, the CDR3 is TGTGCCAGCAGCTTAGATCCCGCCATAGAGGGCTACACCTTC.

CDR3 loop: CASSYTVGGRGNQPQHF. The CDR3 coding sequence is TGTGCCAGCAGTTACACTGTTGGGGGCAGGGGCAATCAGCCCCAGCATTTT. V is TRBV6-2 or TRBV6-3 and J is TRBJ1-5, with D possibly matching TRBD1 (6 bases). The CDR3 is made up of 17 amino acids. Trimming left V 2 bases short and J 2 bases short, with 16 bases between. Germline V lookup: CDR1 MNHEY, CDR2 SVGEGT.

The chain is built from TRBV2 and TRBJ2-3; 9 bases fit TRBD1. The CDR3 consists of 15 residues. Germline V gives CDR1 SNHLY, CDR2 FYNNEI. The J segment lost 3 bases and the V segment lost 4 bases, leaving 5 bases of the junction unmatched. The CDR3 DNA is TGTGCCAGCAGTGGGACAGGGGTAGGGACAGATACGCAGTATTTT. Protein: CASSGTGVGTDTQYF.

The chain employs TRBV24-1 and TRBJ2-3; D may be TRBD2 (5 bases). Germline V lookup: CDR1 KGHDR, CDR2 SFDVKD. V was trimmed by 7 bases and J by 2 bases, leaving 9 bases between them. CDR3 length: 13 residues. CDR3 protein: CATRAEYTDTQYF. The CDR3 nucleotides are TGTGCCACCAGAGCGGAGTACACAGATACGCAGTATTTT.

This clone came up a few times. The chain carries TRBV9 and TRBJ1-1; D call uncertain. Trimming left V 3 bases short and J 1 base short, with 10 bases between. Germline CDR1 is SGDLS and CDR2 is YYNGEE. The CDR3 contains 14 residues. CDR3 coding DNA: TGTGCCAGCAGCGCACATAGCGGGAACACTGAAGCTTTCTTT. Its translation: CASSAHSGNTEAFF.

The rearrangement links TRBV5-5 to TRBJ2-1; the D gene is possibly TRBD2 (5 bases). CDR1 is SGHKS and CDR2 is YYEKEE in the germline V gene (reference sequence). V was shortened by 0 bases and J by 9 bases, with 10 bases between the two germline ends. The length of the CDR3 is 13 residues. The CDR3 region has the DNA TGTGCCAGCAGCTTGGCGGGATCGGGTGAGCAGTTCTTC. Encoded protein: CASSLAGSGEQFF.

The genes are TRBV18 and TRBJ2-2; D perhaps matches TRBD1 (6 bases). Looked up from germline, CDR1 is KGHSH and CDR2 is LQKENI. This CDR3 has 15 residues. Deletions cut 5 bases from V and 1 base from J, with 11 bases between. The CDR3 spells CASSLGHLNTGELFF. CDR3 coding DNA: TGTGCCAGCTCATTGGGACACCTGAACACCGGGGAGCTGTTTTTT.